This TCR beta chain was sequenced for a study of T cells in tuberculosis. With 4 bases clipped from V and 0 bases from J, the junction kept 3 bases outside the gene matches. Germline V gene sequence: CDR1 SGHTA, CDR2 FQGTGA. CDR3 size: 15 residues. Points from the study as a whole: T cells binding CD1B-GMM tetramer weakly possibly escaped the sort.

Chain pairing is unknown; alpha and beta were sequenced separately. Generated by immunoSEQ multiplex PCR, the TCRdb table keeps only in-frame clones and is missing some. This sample has tens of thousands of clones, with roughly 93% found just once. Cells were sorted from thawed PBMC rested overnight and stained with GMM-loaded CD1B tetramer, viability dye and anti-CD3. C32 glucose monomycolate from Rhodococcus equi was loaded onto the CD1B tetramers. PBMC for tetramer sorting were first depleted of CD14-expressing monocytes. Each donor contributed some 100,000 sorted tetramer-negative cells. The J gene is TRBJ2-3, the V gene TRBV7-3, with 8 bases identical to TRBD2. The receptor's source is an adult woman with latent tuberculosis. The sequenced sample was CD1b-GMM tetramer-negative cells sorted from PBMCs. The CDR3 coding sequence is TGTGCCAGCAGCTACGGGGGGGCTAGCACAGATACGCAGTATTTT. Translating gives CASSYGGASTDTQYF. The whole variable domain, filled in from reference TRBV7-3 and TRBJ2-3, reads GAGVSQTPSNKVTEKGKYVELRCDPISGHTALYWYRQSLGQGPEFLIYFQGTGAADDSGLPNDRFFAVRPEGSVSTLKIQRTERGDSAVYLCASSYGGASTDTQYFGPGTRLTVL.